The T cell receptor beta chain described here comes from a study of cytomegalovirus exposure and HLA in healthy donors. Across the study: The use of the same platform for the roughly 110 validation repertoires and the 600 to 700 first-cohort repertoires was reported by a later analysis.

The study, taken as a whole, reports: The study designated 150 or so TCR beta chains cytomegalovirus-associated. The CMV antigen specificity of a few CMV-associated chains was confirmed through in vitro analysis. Most TCR sequences proved rare, with some public TCRs found in many donors.

Assay: immunoSEQ multiplex PCR; the TCRdb copy retains only in-frame clones and omits some. The sample records tens of thousands of clones, roughly 93% being singletons. Germline V gives CDR1 MDHEN, CDR2 SYDVKM. This CDR3 region has 18 residues. Trimming stripped 5 bases from V and 2 bases from J, with 21 bases between. Concerning this clone: The antigen is unknown.

This receptor was obtained from a young woman in good health and CMV-seropositive. The specimen sequenced was PBMCs. The chain combines TRBV28 with TRBJ2-2, with D tentatively TRBD2 (6 bases). The CDR3 DNA is TGTGCCAGCAGTCCCCGCCTAGCGAAAAAAGTCAACACCGGGGAGCTGTTTTTT. This codes for CASSPRLAKKVNTGELFF. The full variable domain, in which reference TRBV28 and TRBJ2-2 provide the parts outside the CDR3, is DVKVTQSSRYLVKRTGEKVFLECVQDMDHENMFWYRQDPGLGLRLIYFSYDVKMKEKGDIPEGYSVSREKKERFSLILESASTNQTSMYLCASSPRLAKKVNTGELFFGEGSRLTVL.